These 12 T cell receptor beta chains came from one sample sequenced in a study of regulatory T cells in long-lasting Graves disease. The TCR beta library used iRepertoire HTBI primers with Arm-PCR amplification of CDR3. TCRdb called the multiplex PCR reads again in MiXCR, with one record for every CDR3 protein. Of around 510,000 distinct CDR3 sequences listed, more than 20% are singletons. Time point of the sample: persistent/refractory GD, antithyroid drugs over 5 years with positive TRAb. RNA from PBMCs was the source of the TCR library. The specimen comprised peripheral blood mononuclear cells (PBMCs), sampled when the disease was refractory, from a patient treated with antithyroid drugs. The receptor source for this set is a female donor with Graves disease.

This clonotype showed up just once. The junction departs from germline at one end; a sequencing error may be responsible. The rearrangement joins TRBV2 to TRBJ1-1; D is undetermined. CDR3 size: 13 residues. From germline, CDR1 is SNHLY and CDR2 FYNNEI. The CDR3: CTSSAVSDTEAFF. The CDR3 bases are TGTACCAGCAGCGCTGTAAGTGACACTGAAGCTTTCTTT.

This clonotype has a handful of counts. Here the CDR3 DNA reads TGCAGCTTCGACCCTGGGGCAGGGGGCTCAGAGCAGTTCTTC. It codes for CSFDPGAGGSEQFF. The V gene is TRBV29-1, the J gene TRBJ2-1; the match to TRBD1 covers 8 bases. Germline values: CDR1 SQVTM, CDR2 ANQGSEA. V shed 8 bases and J 10 bases; nucleotides not matched to a gene: 16. This CDR3 is 14 amino acids long.

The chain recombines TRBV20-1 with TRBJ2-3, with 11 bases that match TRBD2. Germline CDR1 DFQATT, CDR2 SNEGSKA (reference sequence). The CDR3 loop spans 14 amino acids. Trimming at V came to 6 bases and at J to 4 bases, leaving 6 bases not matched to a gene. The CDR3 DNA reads TGCAGTGCCTTAGCGGGAGGGCCCTCAGATACGCAGTATTTT. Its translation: CSALAGGPSDTQYF.

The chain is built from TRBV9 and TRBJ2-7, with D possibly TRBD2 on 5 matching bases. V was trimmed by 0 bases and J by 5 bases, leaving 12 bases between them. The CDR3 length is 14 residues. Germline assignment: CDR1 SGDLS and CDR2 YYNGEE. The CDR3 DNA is TGTGCCAGCAGCGTAGGAGGGAGTTTGGACGAGCAGTACTTC. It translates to CASSVGGSLDEQYF. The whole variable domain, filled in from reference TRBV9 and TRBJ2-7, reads DSGVTQTPKHLITATGQRVTLRCSPRSGDLSVYWYQQSLDQGLQFLIQYYNGEERAKGNILERFSAQQFPDLHSELNLSSLELGDSALYFCASSVGGSLDEQYFGPGTRLTVT.

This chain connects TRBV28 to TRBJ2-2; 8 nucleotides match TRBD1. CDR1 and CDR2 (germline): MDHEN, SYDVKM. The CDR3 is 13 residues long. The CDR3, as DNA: TGTGTCTGGTCGGACAGGGTCACCGGGGAGCTGTTTTTT. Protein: CVWSDRVTGELFF.

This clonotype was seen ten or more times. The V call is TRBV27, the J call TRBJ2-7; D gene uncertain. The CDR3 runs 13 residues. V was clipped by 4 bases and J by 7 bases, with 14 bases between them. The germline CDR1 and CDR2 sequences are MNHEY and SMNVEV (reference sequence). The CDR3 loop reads CASSSDGPSEQYF. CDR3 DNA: TGTGCCAGCAGTTCAGACGGTCCCTCAGAGCAGTACTTC.

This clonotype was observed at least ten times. The CDR3 here is CAWGTVDEQYF. The CDR3 DNA sequence: TGTGCCTGGGGGACAGTAGACGAGCAGTACTTC. The V call is TRBV30, the J call TRBJ2-7, with TRBD1 identical over 7 bases. The CDR3 runs 11 residues. V shed 5 bases and J 5 bases; nucleotides not matched to a gene: 3. Germline CDR1 is GTSNPN and CDR2 is SVGIG (reference sequence).

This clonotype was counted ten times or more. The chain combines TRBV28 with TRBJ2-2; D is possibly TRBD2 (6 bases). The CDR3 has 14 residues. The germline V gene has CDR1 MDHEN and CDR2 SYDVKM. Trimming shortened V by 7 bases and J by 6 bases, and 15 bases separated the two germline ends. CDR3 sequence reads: CASTSQRVPGELFF. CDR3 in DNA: TGTGCCAGCACCTCACAGCGGGTTCCCGGGGAGCTGTTTTTT.

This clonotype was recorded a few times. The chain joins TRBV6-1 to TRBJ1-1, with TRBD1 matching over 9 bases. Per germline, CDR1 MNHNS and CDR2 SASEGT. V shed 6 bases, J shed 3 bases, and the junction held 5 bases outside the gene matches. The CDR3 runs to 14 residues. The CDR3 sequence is CASRTNRGHTEAFF. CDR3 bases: TGTGCCAGCAGGACTAACAGGGGGCACACTGAAGCTTTCTTT.

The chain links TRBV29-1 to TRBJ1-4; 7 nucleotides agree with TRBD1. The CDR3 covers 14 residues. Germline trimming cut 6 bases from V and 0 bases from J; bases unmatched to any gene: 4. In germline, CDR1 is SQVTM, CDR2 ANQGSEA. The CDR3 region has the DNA TGCAGCGTGCAGGGGGGCGCAACTAATGAAAAACTGTTTTTT. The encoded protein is CSVQGGATNEKLFF. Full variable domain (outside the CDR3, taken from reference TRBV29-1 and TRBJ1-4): SAVISQKPSRDICQRGTSLTIQCQVDSQVTMMFWYRQQPGQSLTLIATANQGSEATYESGFVIDKFPISRPNLTFSTLTVSNMSPEDSSIYLCSVQGGATNEKLFFGSGTQLSVL.

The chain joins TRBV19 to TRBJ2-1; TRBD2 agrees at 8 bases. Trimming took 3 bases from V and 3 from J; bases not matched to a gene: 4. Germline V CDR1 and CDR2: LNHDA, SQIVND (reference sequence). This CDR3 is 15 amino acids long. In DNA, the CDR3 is TGTGCCAGTAGTATGGCGGGAGGTATCTACAATGAGCAGTTCTTC. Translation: CASSMAGGIYNEQFF.

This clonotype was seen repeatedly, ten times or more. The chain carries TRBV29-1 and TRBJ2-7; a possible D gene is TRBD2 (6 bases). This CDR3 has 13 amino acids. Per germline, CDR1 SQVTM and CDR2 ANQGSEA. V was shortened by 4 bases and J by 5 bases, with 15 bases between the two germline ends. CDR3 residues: CSVVAGSKNEQYF. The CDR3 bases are TGCAGCGTTGTTGCGGGGTCGAAGAACGAGCAGTACTTC.